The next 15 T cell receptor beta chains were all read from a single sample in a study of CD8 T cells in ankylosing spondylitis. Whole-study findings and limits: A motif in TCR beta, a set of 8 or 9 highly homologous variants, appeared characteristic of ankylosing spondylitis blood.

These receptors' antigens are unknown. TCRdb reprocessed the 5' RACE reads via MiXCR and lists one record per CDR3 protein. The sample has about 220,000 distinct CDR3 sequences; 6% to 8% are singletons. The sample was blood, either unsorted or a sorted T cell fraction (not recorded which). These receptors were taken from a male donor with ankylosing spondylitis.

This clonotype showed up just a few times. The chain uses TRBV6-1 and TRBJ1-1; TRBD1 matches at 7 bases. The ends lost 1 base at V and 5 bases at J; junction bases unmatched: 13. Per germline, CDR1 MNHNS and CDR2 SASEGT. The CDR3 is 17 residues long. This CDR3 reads CASSEGGTVGRGTEAFF. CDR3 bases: TGTGCCAGCAGTGAAGGGGGGACAGTCGGGAGAGGGACTGAAGCTTTCTTT.

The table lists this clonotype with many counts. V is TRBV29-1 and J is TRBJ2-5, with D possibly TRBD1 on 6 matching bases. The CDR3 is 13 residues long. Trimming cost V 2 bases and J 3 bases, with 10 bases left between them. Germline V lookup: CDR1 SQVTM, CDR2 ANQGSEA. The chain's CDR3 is CSVETGREETQYF. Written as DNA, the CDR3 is TGCAGCGTTGAAACAGGGCGAGAAGAGACCCAGTACTTC.

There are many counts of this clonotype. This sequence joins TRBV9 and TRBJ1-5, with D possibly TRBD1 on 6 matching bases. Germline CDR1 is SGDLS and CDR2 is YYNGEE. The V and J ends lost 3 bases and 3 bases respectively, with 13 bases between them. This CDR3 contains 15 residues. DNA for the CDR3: TGTGCCAGCAGCGAGGGGGGACACCTCAATCAGCCCCAGCATTTT. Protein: CASSEGGHLNQPQHF.

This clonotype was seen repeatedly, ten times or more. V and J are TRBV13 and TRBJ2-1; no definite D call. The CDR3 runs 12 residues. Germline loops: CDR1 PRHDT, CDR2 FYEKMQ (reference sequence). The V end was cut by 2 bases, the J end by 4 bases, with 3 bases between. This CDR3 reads CASSLRYNEQFF. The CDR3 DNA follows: TGTGCCAGCAGCTTAAGGTACAATGAGCAGTTCTTC.

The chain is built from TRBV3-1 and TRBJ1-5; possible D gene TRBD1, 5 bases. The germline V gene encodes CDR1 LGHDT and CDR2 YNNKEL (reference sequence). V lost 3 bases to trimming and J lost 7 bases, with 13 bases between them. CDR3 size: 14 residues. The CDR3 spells CASSQGGSWQPQHF. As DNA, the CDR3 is TGTGCCAGCAGCCAGGGGGGGTCCTGGCAGCCCCAGCATTTT.

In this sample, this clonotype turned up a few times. The CDR3 loop reads CASSGGGSDEQYF. The CDR3 nucleotides read TGTGCCAGCAGTGGGGGGGGTTCGGACGAGCAGTACTTC. The chain combines TRBV2 with TRBJ2-7; 7 bases are shared with TRBD2. V lost 4 bases and J lost 5; bases outside the gene matches: 5. CDR3 length equals 13 residues. Germline V gene sequence: CDR1 SNHLY, CDR2 FYNNEI.

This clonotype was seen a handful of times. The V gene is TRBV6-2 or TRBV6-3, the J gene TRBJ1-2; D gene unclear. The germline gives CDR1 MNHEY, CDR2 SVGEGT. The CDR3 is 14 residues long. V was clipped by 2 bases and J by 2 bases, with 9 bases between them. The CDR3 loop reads CASSYIRRNYGYTF. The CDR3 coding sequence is TGTGCCAGCAGTTACATCAGGAGGAACTATGGCTACACCTTC.

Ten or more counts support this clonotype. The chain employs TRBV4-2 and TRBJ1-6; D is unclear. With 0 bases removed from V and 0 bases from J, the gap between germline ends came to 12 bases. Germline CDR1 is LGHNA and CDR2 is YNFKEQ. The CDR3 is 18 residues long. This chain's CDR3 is CASSQDFRVYSYNSPLHF. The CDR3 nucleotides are TGTGCCAGCAGCCAAGATTTCCGGGTGTACTCCTATAATTCACCCCTCCACTTT.

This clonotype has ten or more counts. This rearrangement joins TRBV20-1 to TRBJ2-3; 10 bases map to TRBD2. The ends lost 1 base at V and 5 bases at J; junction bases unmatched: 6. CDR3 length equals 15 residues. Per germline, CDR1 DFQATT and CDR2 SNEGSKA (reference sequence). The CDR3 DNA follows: TGCAGTGCTAGAGGGGTTTCTAGCGGGAGAGATACGCAGTATTTT. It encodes CSARGVSSGRDTQYF.

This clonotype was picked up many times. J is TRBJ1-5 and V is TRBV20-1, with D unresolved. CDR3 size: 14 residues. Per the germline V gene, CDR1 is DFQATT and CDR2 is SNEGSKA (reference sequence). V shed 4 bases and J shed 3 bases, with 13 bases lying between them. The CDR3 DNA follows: TGCAGTGCTAAAAGCTACACCGACAATCAGCCCCAGCATTTT. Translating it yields CSAKSYTDNQPQHF.

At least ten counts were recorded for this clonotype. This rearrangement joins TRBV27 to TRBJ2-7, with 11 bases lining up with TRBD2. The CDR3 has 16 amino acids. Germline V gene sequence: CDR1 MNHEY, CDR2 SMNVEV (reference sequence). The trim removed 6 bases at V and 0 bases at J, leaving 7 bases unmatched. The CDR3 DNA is TGTGCCAGCAGCCCCCGACTAGCGGGGAGCTCCTACGAGCAGTACTTC. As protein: CASSPRLAGSSYEQYF.

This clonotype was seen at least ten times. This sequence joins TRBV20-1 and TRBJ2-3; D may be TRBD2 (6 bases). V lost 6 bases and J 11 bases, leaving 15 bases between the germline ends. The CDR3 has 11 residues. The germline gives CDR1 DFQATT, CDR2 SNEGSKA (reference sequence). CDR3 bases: TGCAGTGCCCGGGGACTCCTGAGGCAGTATTTT. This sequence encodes CSARGLLRQYF.

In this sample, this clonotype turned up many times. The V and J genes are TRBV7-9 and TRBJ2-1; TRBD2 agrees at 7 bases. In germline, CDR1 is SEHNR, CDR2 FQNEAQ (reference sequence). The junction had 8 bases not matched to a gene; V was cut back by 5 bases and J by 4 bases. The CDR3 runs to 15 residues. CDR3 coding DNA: TGTGCCAGCAGCACTAGCGTAGCACCTTACAATGAGCAGTTCTTC. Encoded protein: CASSTSVAPYNEQFF.

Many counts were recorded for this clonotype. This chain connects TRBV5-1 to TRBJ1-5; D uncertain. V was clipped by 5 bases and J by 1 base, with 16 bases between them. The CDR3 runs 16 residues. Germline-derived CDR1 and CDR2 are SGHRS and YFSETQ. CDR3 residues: CASSSGPPASNQPQHF. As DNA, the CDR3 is TGCGCCAGCAGTTCCGGGCCCCCCGCAAGCAATCAGCCCCAGCATTTT.

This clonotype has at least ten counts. The CDR3 spells CASSSGGNYGYTF. The CDR3 DNA follows: TGTGCCAGCAGCTCGGGAGGCAACTATGGCTACACCTTC. This chain links TRBV6-1 with TRBJ1-2; D remains ambiguous. Germline V gene lookup returns CDR1 MNHNS and CDR2 SASEGT. Trimming took off 6 bases at V and 2 bases at J, with 10 bases between the two ends. The CDR3 sequence is 13 residues long.